A selection of T cell receptor beta chains follows, all from one sample in a study of T cells after yellow fever vaccination. Each CDR3 protein is one row after TCRdb ran MiXCR on the 5' RACE reads. The repertoire consists of 510,000 or so distinct CDR3 sequences, with about 19% occurring once and the leading ten covering around 15%. The starting material was PBMCs, obtained 15 days after the yellow fever booster vaccination. These receptor sequences come from a man younger than 45 who received the YFV17D yellow fever vaccine. The CDR3 runs from the conserved cysteine through the conserved F or W. Fields, in order: J gene, V gene, D gene, clone size, CDR3 DNA, CDR3 protein. A D gene is named only where the DNA matches it firmly. Where a row states a size, it is once, few, many or the class of an expanded clone; other rows omit it.

TRBJ1-5 TRBV19 TRBD1 few TGTGCCAGTAGTCGGGACAGGGGACGTTACAATCAGCCCCAGCATTTT CASSRDRGRYNQPQHF
TRBJ2-1 TRBV20-1 TRBD2 few TGCAGTGCTGGAAGACAGCCCAGAGTTAGCGGGAGGGCCGCCTACAATGAGCAGTTCTTC CSAGRQPRVSGRAAYNEQFF
TRBJ1-2 TRBV12-3/TRBV12-4 . . TGTGCCAGCACCGGCCTCGACAGATATGGCTACACCTTC CASTGLDRYGYTF
TRBJ2-1 TRBV20-1 TRBD2 few TGCAGTGCTCCGATACTAGCGGGAGTTTTCAATGAGCAGTTCTTC CSAPILAGVFNEQFF
TRBJ2-7 TRBV7-2 TRBD1 . TGTGCCAGCAGCCACAGGACAGGCCCCTGGGAGCAGTACTTC CASSHRTGPWEQYF
TRBJ2-4 TRBV7-2 TRBD2 few TGTGCCAGCAGCCCACGACTAGCGGGAAAAAACATTCAGTACTTC CASSPRLAGKNIQYF
TRBJ2-2 TRBV2 TRBD2 few TGTGCCAGCAGGTTTCCCCGGCGCCAGGGGACTAGCGGACTCGGGGAGCTGTTTTTT CASRFPRRQGTSGLGELFF
TRBJ2-7 TRBV7-2 . few TGTGCCAGCAGCCCCGCCTTCGGGTCCCCTCTCTACGAGCAGTACTTC CASSPAFGSPLYEQYF
TRBJ2-7 TRBV7-9 . . TGTGCCAGCAGCTCCGAATCGGGGGCCTACGAGCAGTACTTC CASSSESGAYEQYF
TRBJ2-1 TRBV25-1 . few TGTGCCAGCAGTGAGCTAGTCGAGGGCAATGAGCAGTTCTTC CASSELVEGNEQFF